This T cell receptor beta chain is from a study of blood T cell repertoires in COVID-19. Study-level information: Material from acute and convalescent COVID-19 was sourced from the United States, Italy and Spain. Nucleic acid was either cDNA or gDNA, and it came from T cells, B-cell-depleted T cells, or PBMCs.

This clone was seen at least ten times. The authors' processing: Reference gene primer amplification in the assay estimated nucleated cell counts. Assay: immunoSEQ multiplex PCR; the TCRdb copy retains only in-frame clones and omits some. That table furnishes V, J and clone size, whereas the DNA furnished D and trimming. The table includes 140,000 or so clones, over 75% detected once. Germline CDR1 and CDR2: LGHNT and FRNRAP. The V segment lost 2 bases and the J segment 7 bases; nucleotides outside the gene matches: 4. The length of the CDR3 is 13 residues. Sequencing was done on a sample of peripheral blood. This TCR was recovered from a man between 60 and 75 years old with active or convalescent COVID-19. The rearrangement joins TRBV12-5 to TRBJ1-2; TRBD1 matches at 7 bases. The CDR3 nucleotides read TGTGCTAGTGGTTTGACAGGGACAGTTGGCTACACCTTC. Amino acid sequence: CASGLTGTVGYTF.